Sequencing of this TCR beta chain was carried out in a study of cytomegalovirus exposure and HLA in healthy donors. General study results and limits: Roughly even sequencing depth across donors was the assumption behind the presence/absence analyses.

With 60 Vbeta and 13 Jbeta primers, the PCR was carried out. The assay was immunoSEQ multiplex PCR, and TCRdb's table has in-frame clones only and misses some. The sample shows some 200,000 clones, around 77% of them seen only once. In germline, CDR1 is MGHRA, CDR2 YSYEKL. The CDR3 has 15 amino acids. V was clipped by 0 bases and J by 5 bases; unmatched bases: 4. To note about this clone: Its antigen is unknown.

The receptor was isolated from a woman aged 25-40 years in good health and CMV-seronegative. Material: PBMCs. The chain joins TRBV4-1 to TRBJ2-1; TRBD2 matches at 7 bases. CDR3 loop: CASSQESSGNNEQFF. The DNA of the CDR3 is TGCGCCAGCAGCCAAGAATCTAGCGGTAACAATGAGCAGTTCTTC.